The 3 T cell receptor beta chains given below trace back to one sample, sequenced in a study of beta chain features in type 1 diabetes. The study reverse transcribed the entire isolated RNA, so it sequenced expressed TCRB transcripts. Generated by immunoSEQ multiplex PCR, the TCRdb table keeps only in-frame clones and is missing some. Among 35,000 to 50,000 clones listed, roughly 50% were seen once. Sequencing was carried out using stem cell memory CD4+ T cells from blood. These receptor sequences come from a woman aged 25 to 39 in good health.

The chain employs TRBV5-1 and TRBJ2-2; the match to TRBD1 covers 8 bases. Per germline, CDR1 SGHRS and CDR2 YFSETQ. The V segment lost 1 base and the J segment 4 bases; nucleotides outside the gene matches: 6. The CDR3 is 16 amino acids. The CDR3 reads CASSLMDRVGTGELFF. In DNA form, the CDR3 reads TGCGCCAGCAGCTTGATGGACAGGGTTGGCACCGGGGAGCTGTTTTTT. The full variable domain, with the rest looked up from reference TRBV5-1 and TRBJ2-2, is KAGVTQTPRYLIKTRGQQVTLSCSPISGHRSVSWYQQTPGQGLQFLFEYFSETQRNKGNFPGRFSGRQFSNSRSEMNVSTLELGDSALYLCASSLMDRVGTGELFFGEGSRLTVL.

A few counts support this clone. DNA for the CDR3: TGTGCCAGCAAGGGGTTAGGTCTGGGGGGAGAGACCCAGTACTTC. Translated, it gives CASKGLGLGGETQYF. V and J are TRBV6-5 and TRBJ2-5, with TRBD2 as a possible D gene (6 bases). Germline values: CDR1 MNHEY, CDR2 SVGAGI. V gave up 7 bases and J gave up 4 bases, with 19 bases separating them. The CDR3 is made up of 15 amino acids.

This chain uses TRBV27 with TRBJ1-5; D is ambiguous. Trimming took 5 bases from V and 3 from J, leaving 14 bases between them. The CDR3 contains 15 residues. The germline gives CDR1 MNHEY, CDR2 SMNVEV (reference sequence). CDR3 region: CASSPAEYDNQPQHF. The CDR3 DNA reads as TGTGCCAGCAGTCCTGCCGAGTATGACAATCAGCCCCAGCATTTT.